The rows below give T cell receptor beta chains drawn from one sample of a study of blood T cell repertoires in COVID-19. Here immunoSEQ multiplex PCR was the method, and the copy in TCRdb shows in-frame clones only, minus some. The sample includes 200,000 to 250,000 clones, 85% to 90% of them seen just once. Sequenced sample: peripheral blood. The receptors derive from a man aged 25-45 years with COVID-19, enrolled during active disease. The CDR3 runs from the conserved cysteine through the conserved F or W. A D gene is named only where the DNA matches it firmly. Clone size is not always given. Where it is, it says once, few, many or a class for expanded clones.

D gene: TRBD2; clone size: NA; J gene: TRBJ2-1; V gene: TRBV6-2/TRBV6-3; CDR3 protein: CASSKRSGANEQFF; CDR3 DNA: TGTGCCAGCAGTAAGAGAAGCGGGGCAAATGAGCAGTTCTTC
D gene: TRBD1; clone size: NA; J gene: TRBJ1-4; V gene: TRBV19; CDR3 protein: CASSDRGRSEKLFF; CDR3 DNA: TGTGCCAGTAGCGACAGGGGGCGGAGTGAAAAACTGTTTTTT
D gene: NA; clone size: NA; J gene: TRBJ1-5; V gene: TRBV4-2; CDR3 protein: CASSLGGTYSNQPQHF; CDR3 DNA: TGTGCCAGCAGCCTGGGGGGTACGTATAGCAATCAGCCCCAGCATTTT
D gene: TRBD1; clone size: NA; J gene: TRBJ1-1; V gene: TRBV5-4; CDR3 protein: CASSSTGVTEAFF; CDR3 DNA: TGTGCCAGCAGTTCCACAGGGGTCACTGAAGCTTTCTTT
D gene: TRBD1; clone size: NA; J gene: TRBJ1-1; V gene: TRBV6-5; CDR3 protein: CASSLQGADTEAFF; CDR3 DNA: TGTGCCAGCAGCCTACAGGGGGCTGACACTGAAGCTTTCTTT
D gene: TRBD1; clone size: NA; J gene: TRBJ2-7; V gene: TRBV3-1/TRBV3-2; CDR3 protein: CASSRQGTNEQYF; CDR3 DNA: TGTGCCAGCAGCCGACAGGGTACCAACGAGCAGTACTTC
D gene: NA; clone size: NA; J gene: TRBJ2-2; V gene: TRBV28; CDR3 protein: CASTPGLELFF; CDR3 DNA: TGTGCCAGCACCCCAGGGTTGGAGCTGTTTTTT
D gene: TRBD2; clone size: once; J gene: TRBJ2-7; V gene: TRBV5-1; CDR3 protein: CASSSWEGYEQYF; CDR3 DNA: TGCGCCAGCAGCTCCTGGGAGGGCTACGAGCAGTACTTC
D gene: TRBD1; clone size: once; J gene: TRBJ1-2; V gene: TRBV7-9; CDR3 protein: CASSLVGTGGYTF; CDR3 DNA: TGTGCCAGCAGCTTAGTGGGGACAGGGGGCTACACCTTC
D gene: NA; clone size: NA; J gene: TRBJ1-1; V gene: TRBV3-1/TRBV3-2; CDR3 protein: CASSQGRGFMNTEAFF; CDR3 DNA: TGTGCCAGCAGCCAGGGGCGGGGGTTCATGAACACTGAAGCTTTCTTT
D gene: NA; clone size: few; J gene: TRBJ2-7; V gene: TRBV18; CDR3 protein: CASSPDTLSYEQYF; CDR3 DNA: TGTGCCAGCTCACCCGACACCTTATCCTACGAGCAGTACTTC
D gene: TRBD1; clone size: NA; J gene: TRBJ2-7; V gene: TRBV14; CDR3 protein: CASSPRQGAVEQYF; CDR3 DNA: TGTGCCAGCAGCCCCCGACAGGGGGCTGTCGAGCAGTACTTC
D gene: TRBD1; clone size: NA; J gene: TRBJ1-2; V gene: TRBV3-1/TRBV3-2; CDR3 protein: CASSLSGQGRGGYTF; CDR3 DNA: TGTGCCAGCAGCCTGTCTGGACAGGGACGAGGAGGCTACACCTTC
D gene: NA; clone size: NA; J gene: TRBJ2-7; V gene: TRBV19; CDR3 protein: CASSVTGNFYEQYF; CDR3 DNA: TGTGCCAGTAGTGTTACCGGGAACTTCTACGAGCAGTACTTC
D gene: NA; clone size: NA; J gene: TRBJ2-3; V gene: TRBV9; CDR3 protein: CASSVEVGSGHNTDTQYF; CDR3 DNA: TGTGCCAGCAGCGTAGAGGTGGGGTCGGGACATAACACAGATACGCAGTATTTT
D gene: TRBD1; clone size: NA; J gene: TRBJ1-1; V gene: TRBV29-1; CDR3 protein: CSVEGQGNTEAFF; CDR3 DNA: TGCAGCGTTGAAGGACAGGGGAACACTGAAGCTTTCTTT
D gene: NA; clone size: once; J gene: TRBJ2-6; V gene: TRBV19; CDR3 protein: CASSIEGRGGNVLTF; CDR3 DNA: TGTGCCAGTAGTATAGAAGGGCGAGGGGGCAACGTCCTGACTTTC
D gene: NA; clone size: NA; J gene: TRBJ1-6; V gene: TRBV7-9; CDR3 protein: CASSPDTTNSPLHF; CDR3 DNA: TGTGCCAGCAGCCCAGACACGACCAATTCACCCCTCCACTTT
D gene: TRBD1; clone size: NA; J gene: TRBJ1-2; V gene: TRBV7-6; CDR3 protein: CASSLVGGQGATYGYTF; CDR3 DNA: TGTGCCAGCAGCTTAGTCGGGGGGCAGGGGGCGACCTATGGCTACACCTTC
D gene: NA; clone size: NA; J gene: TRBJ1-2; V gene: TRBV7-9; CDR3 protein: CASSRGAEAHYGYTF; CDR3 DNA: TGTGCCAGCAGCCGGGGGGCAGAGGCCCACTATGGCTACACCTTC
D gene: TRBD1; clone size: NA; J gene: TRBJ2-1; V gene: TRBV28; CDR3 protein: CASRQGTYNEQFF; CDR3 DNA: TGTGCCTCCAGACAGGGGACCTACAATGAGCAGTTCTTC
D gene: TRBD2; clone size: NA; J gene: TRBJ2-7; V gene: TRBV6-2/TRBV6-3; CDR3 protein: CASSYSPSGGVSPEQYF; CDR3 DNA: TGTGCCAGCAGTTACTCGCCTAGCGGGGGAGTATCCCCCGAGCAGTACTTC
D gene: NA; clone size: NA; J gene: TRBJ2-2; V gene: TRBV7-2; CDR3 protein: CASSFRTTGELFF; CDR3 DNA: TGTGCCAGCAGCTTTAGGACAACCGGGGAGCTGTTTTTT
D gene: TRBD1; clone size: NA; J gene: TRBJ1-1; V gene: TRBV7-2; CDR3 protein: CASSLASGTVAKAFF; CDR3 DNA: TGTGCCAGCAGCTTAGCCTCCGGGACAGTAGCAAAAGCTTTCTTT
D gene: NA; clone size: NA; J gene: TRBJ1-2; V gene: TRBV19; CDR3 protein: CASKAGNYGYTF; CDR3 DNA: TGTGCCAGTAAGGCAGGAAACTATGGCTACACCTTC
D gene: TRBD1; clone size: NA; J gene: TRBJ1-4; V gene: TRBV7-9; CDR3 protein: CASSLQGAGKLFF; CDR3 DNA: TGTGCCAGCAGCTTACAGGGGGCTGGAAAACTGTTTTTT
D gene: TRBD1; clone size: few; J gene: TRBJ2-2; V gene: TRBV7-8; CDR3 protein: CATVRGRYTGELFF; CDR3 DNA: TGTGCCACCGTGAGGGGGCGGTACACCGGGGAGCTGTTTTTT
D gene: TRBD2; clone size: NA; J gene: TRBJ2-7; V gene: TRBV7-9; CDR3 protein: CASSLGSGGSPHEQYF; CDR3 DNA: TGTGCCAGCAGCTTAGGAAGCGGGGGTTCCCCTCACGAGCAGTACTTC
D gene: NA; clone size: NA; J gene: TRBJ1-2; V gene: TRBV9; CDR3 protein: CASSVSGGGYGYTF; CDR3 DNA: TGTGCCAGCAGCGTATCCGGGGGAGGCTATGGCTACACCTTC
D gene: NA; clone size: NA; J gene: TRBJ2-7; V gene: TRBV15; CDR3 protein: CATSPESYNSYEQYF; CDR3 DNA: TGTGCCACCAGCCCGGAGAGCTACAACTCCTACGAGCAGTACTTC
D gene: TRBD1; clone size: NA; J gene: TRBJ1-6; V gene: TRBV19; CDR3 protein: CASSRGQGNSPLHF; CDR3 DNA: TGTGCCAGTAGTAGGGGACAGGGGAATTCACCCCTCCACTTT
D gene: NA; clone size: NA; J gene: TRBJ1-2; V gene: TRBV29-1; CDR3 protein: CSVVEGPNGYTF; CDR3 DNA: TGCAGCGTTGTGGAGGGACCCAATGGCTACACCTTC
D gene: TRBD1; clone size: once; J gene: TRBJ1-1; V gene: TRBV9; CDR3 protein: CASSPPGGSWTEAFF; CDR3 DNA: TGTGCCAGCAGCCCACCAGGGGGGAGCTGGACTGAAGCTTTCTTT
D gene: NA; clone size: NA; J gene: TRBJ1-2; V gene: TRBV7-2; CDR3 protein: CASSPRRQSYGYTF; CDR3 DNA: TGTGCCAGCAGCCCGAGGAGGCAGTCCTATGGCTACACCTTC
D gene: NA; clone size: NA; J gene: TRBJ1-1; V gene: TRBV3-1/TRBV3-2; CDR3 protein: CASSQKGGRGGEAFF; CDR3 DNA: TGTGCCAGCAGCCAAAAAGGAGGCAGGGGCGGTGAAGCTTTCTTT
D gene: TRBD2; clone size: NA; J gene: TRBJ2-1; V gene: TRBV7-2; CDR3 protein: CASSLALGKRGGSSLYNEQFF; CDR3 DNA: TGTGCCAGCAGCTTAGCTCTGGGTAAGCGGGGGGGATCCTCCCTTTACAATGAGCAGTTCTTC
D gene: TRBD1; clone size: NA; J gene: TRBJ2-7; V gene: TRBV5-8; CDR3 protein: CASSLQGYSTYEQYF; CDR3 DNA: TGTGCCAGCAGCTTACAGGGGTACAGCACCTACGAGCAGTACTTC
D gene: NA; clone size: NA; J gene: TRBJ1-2; V gene: TRBV20-1; CDR3 protein: CSVPDYGYTF; CDR3 DNA: TGCAGTGTCCCCGACTATGGCTACACCTTC
D gene: NA; clone size: NA; J gene: TRBJ2-7; V gene: TRBV5-5; CDR3 protein: CASSRGRAYEQYF; CDR3 DNA: TGTGCCAGCAGCAGGGGGAGGGCCTACGAGCAGTACTTC
D gene: TRBD1; clone size: NA; J gene: TRBJ1-2; V gene: TRBV9; CDR3 protein: CASSARTGSNYGYTF; CDR3 DNA: TGTGCCAGCAGCGCCCGGACAGGGAGTAACTATGGCTACACCTTC
D gene: NA; clone size: NA; J gene: TRBJ2-2; V gene: TRBV7-2; CDR3 protein: CASSLYHYTTGELFF; CDR3 DNA: TGTGCCAGCAGCTTGTACCACTACACCACCGGGGAGCTGTTTTTT
D gene: NA; clone size: NA; J gene: TRBJ2-1; V gene: TRBV5-4; CDR3 protein: CASSLVGRGRYEQFF; CDR3 DNA: TGTGCCAGCAGCTTGGTCGGGAGGGGGCGATATGAGCAGTTCTTC
D gene: NA; clone size: NA; J gene: TRBJ1-1; V gene: TRBV27; CDR3 protein: CASRLNPRSSHRAFF; CDR3 DNA: TGTGCCAGCAGGCTAAATCCCCGTTCGAGTCACAGGGCTTTCTTT
D gene: NA; clone size: NA; J gene: TRBJ1-5; V gene: TRBV9; CDR3 protein: CASSVGYYQPQHF; CDR3 DNA: TGTGCCAGCAGCGTAGGATACTATCAGCCCCAGCATTTT
D gene: TRBD1; clone size: NA; J gene: TRBJ1-3; V gene: TRBV6-5; CDR3 protein: CASSRSTGIGNTIYF; CDR3 DNA: TGTGCCAGCAGCCGCTCGACAGGGATAGGAAACACCATATATTTT
D gene: NA; clone size: NA; J gene: TRBJ1-1; V gene: TRBV10-3; CDR3 protein: CAISELLNTEAFF; CDR3 DNA: TGTGCCATCAGTGAACTCTTGAACACTGAAGCTTTCTTT
D gene: NA; clone size: once; J gene: TRBJ1-1; V gene: TRBV7-9; CDR3 protein: CASSLLTGFEAFF; CDR3 DNA: TGTGCCAGCAGCCTCTTGACGGGTTTTGAAGCTTTCTTT
D gene: TRBD2; clone size: once; J gene: TRBJ2-1; V gene: TRBV12-5; CDR3 protein: CASGLSPGSGINNEQFF; CDR3 DNA: TGTGCTAGTGGTTTGTCCCCAGGTAGCGGGATCAACAATGAGCAGTTCTTC
D gene: NA; clone size: once; J gene: TRBJ1-1; V gene: TRBV7-8; CDR3 protein: CASRQTRQQYTEAFF; CDR3 DNA: TGTGCCAGCAGACAGACGCGACAACAATACACTGAAGCTTTCTTT